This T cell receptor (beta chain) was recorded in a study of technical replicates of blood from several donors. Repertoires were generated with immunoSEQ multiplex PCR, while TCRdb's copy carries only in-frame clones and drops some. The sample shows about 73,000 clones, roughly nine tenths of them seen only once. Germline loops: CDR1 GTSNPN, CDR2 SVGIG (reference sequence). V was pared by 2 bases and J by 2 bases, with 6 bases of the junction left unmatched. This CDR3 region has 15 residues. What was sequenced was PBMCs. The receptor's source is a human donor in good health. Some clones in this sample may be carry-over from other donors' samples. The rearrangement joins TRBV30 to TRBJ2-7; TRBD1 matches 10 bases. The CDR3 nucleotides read TGTGCCTGGAGTAGAGGACAGGGGGGAACCTACGAGCAGTACTTC. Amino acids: CAWSRGQGGTYEQYF.